The present entry profiles one T cell receptor beta chain with its context. This sample is drawn from a study of blood T cell repertoires in COVID-19. The wider study: COVID-19 samples collected from the United States, Italy and Spain covered acute and convalescent phases. In each case, the material was cDNA or gDNA derived from T cells, B-cell-depleted T cells, or PBMCs.

Authors' analysis steps: Estimates of nucleated cell counts were drawn from the amplification of reference gene primers. Sequenced by immunoSEQ multiplex PCR; TCRdb stores in-frame clones only, minus some. From that table come the V and J calls and clone size; the DNA was used to work out D and trimming. The table records 63,000 or so clones, 82% of them present only once. This CDR3 spans 19 amino acids. Trimming cost V 0 bases and J 8 bases; bases outside gene matches: 16. The germline gives CDR1 LGHDT, CDR2 YNNKEL (reference sequence). The V call is TRBV3-1 (or the pseudogene TRBV3-2), the J call TRBJ2-3, with TRBD2 identical over 11 bases. The sequence was obtained from a man aged 80 or over with active COVID-19. Sequenced: peripheral blood. In DNA form, the CDR3 reads TGTGCCAGCAGCCAAGAAGGCCTCTATCTAGCGGGGGGCCCCGGTACGCAGTATTTT. Translating gives CASSQEGLYLAGGPGTQYF.